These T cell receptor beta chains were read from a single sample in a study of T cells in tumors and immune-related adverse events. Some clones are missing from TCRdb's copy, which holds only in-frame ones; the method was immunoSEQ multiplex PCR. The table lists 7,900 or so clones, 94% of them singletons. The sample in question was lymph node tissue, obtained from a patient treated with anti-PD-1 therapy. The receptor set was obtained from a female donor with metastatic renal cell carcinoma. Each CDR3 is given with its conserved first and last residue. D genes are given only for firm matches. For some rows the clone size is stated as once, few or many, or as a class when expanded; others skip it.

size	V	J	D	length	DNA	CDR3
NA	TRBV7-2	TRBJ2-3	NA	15	TGTGCCAGCAGCTACCCCCGGGACTCCGGGGGCCCGCAGTATTTT	CASSYPRDSGGPQYF
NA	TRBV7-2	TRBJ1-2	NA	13	TGTGCCAGCAGTTTTTGGTCGGACTATGGCTACACCTTC	CASSFWSDYGYTF
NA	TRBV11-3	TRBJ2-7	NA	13	TGTGCCAGCAGCTTGTATGACAGCTACGAGCAGTACTTC	CASSLYDSYEQYF
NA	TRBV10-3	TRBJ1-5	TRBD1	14	TGTGCCATTGGGACAGGTGATAGCAATCAGCCCCAGCATTTT	CAIGTGDSNQPQHF
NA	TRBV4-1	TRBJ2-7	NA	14	TGCGCCAGCAGCCAAGCCCAATCTACCTACGAGCAGTACTTC	CASSQAQSTYEQYF
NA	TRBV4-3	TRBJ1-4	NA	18	TGCGCCAGCAGCCCCTCCTTGGCTGCCCGGGCGGATAATGAAAAACTGTTTTTT	CASSPSLAARADNEKLFF
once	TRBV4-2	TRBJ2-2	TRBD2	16	TGTGCCAGCAGCCATCTCGCGGGAGGACGGACCGGGGAGCTGTTTTTT	CASSHLAGGRTGELFF
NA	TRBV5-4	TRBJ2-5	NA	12	TGTGCCAGCAGCTCAAGGCCCGGGGACCAGTACTTC	CASSSRPGDQYF
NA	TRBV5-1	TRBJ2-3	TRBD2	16	TGCGCCAGCAGCTATCGACTAGCGGGGCGCACAGATACGCAGTATTTT	CASSYRLAGRTDTQYF
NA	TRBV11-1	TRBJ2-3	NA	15	TGTGCCAGCAGCTTCCAGGAGACTAGCACAGATACGCAGTATTTT	CASSFQETSTDTQYF
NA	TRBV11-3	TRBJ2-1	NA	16	TGTGCCAGCAGCTTAGTAAGGCCCGCCGTGAAGGATGAGCAGTTCTTC	CASSLVRPAVKDEQFF
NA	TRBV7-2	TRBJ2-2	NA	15	TGTGCCAGCAGCTTGGCGGGGACGAACACCGGGGAGCTGTTTTTT	CASSLAGTNTGELFF
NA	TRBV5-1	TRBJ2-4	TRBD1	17	TGCGCCAGCAGCTTGGTTGAAAACAGGGGAATAGGGGACATTCAGTACTTC	CASSLVENRGIGDIQYF
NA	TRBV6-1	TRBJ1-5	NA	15	TGTGCCAGCAAGGTAAACCTCTCTCCCAATCAGCCCCAGCATTTT	CASKVNLSPNQPQHF
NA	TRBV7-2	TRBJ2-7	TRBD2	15	TGTGCCAGCAGCTTCAGCGGACGGGGGGCCTACGAGCAGTACTTC	CASSFSGRGAYEQYF
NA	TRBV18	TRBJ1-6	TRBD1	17	TGTGCCAGCTCACCACTAGCCGGACAGGGGAATAATTCACCCCTCCACTTT	CASSPLAGQGNNSPLHF
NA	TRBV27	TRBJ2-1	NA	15	TGTGCCAGCAGTCGACCGGGACCAGTCTACAATGAGCAGTTCTTC	CASSRPGPVYNEQFF
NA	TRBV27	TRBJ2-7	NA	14	TGTGCCAGCAGCCGAAGGGACTTCCTCTCCGAGCAGTACTTC	CASSRRDFLSEQYF
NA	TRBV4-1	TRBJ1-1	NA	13	TGCGCCAGCAGCCAAACCCGCTTGGGTCAAGCTTTCTTT	CASSQTRLGQAFF
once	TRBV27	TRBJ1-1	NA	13	TGTGCCAGTCTTGACCCGCTGAACACTGAAGCTTTCTTT	CASLDPLNTEAFF
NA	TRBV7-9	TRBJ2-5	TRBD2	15	TGTGCCAGCAGCTCATTAGCGGGGGGAGAAGAGACCCAGTACTTC	CASSSLAGGEETQYF
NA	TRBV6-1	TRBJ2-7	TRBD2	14	TGTGCCAGCAGTACCCTAGCGGGCTCCTACGAGCAGTACTTC	CASSTLAGSYEQYF
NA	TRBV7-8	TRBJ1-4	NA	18	TGTGCCAGCAGCTTAGCAGGGGGAGGGGGGATAACTAATGAAAAACTGTTTTTT	CASSLAGGGGITNEKLFF